The T cell receptor (beta chain) described here comes from a study of T-cell memory formation after mild COVID-19. Study background: There were largely donor-specific TCR clusters. Study results and limitations: Mostly located in CM and EM were contracting CD4+ clones, with contracting CD8+ clones located in EMRA. Contracting clones from day 15 to 85 showed balanced CD4/CD8; later expanders favored CD4+. Memory sampled before infection contained some responding clones, suggesting cross-reactive memory joined.

This clonotype was recorded a few times. Antigen unknown. TCRdb reprocessed the 5' RACE reads with MiXCR, giving one entry per CDR3 protein. The data show about 600,000 distinct CDR3 sequences, with roughly a fifth seen just once and approximately 8.4% held by the top ten. What was sequenced was PBMCs or a T cell subset sorted from them (not recorded which). This TCR came from an adult woman who had mild COVID-19 (a few samples of this study predate the infection). Cell type and time point are not known.

The chain's CDR3 is CASSETGGPADTQYF. The CDR3 coding sequence is TGTGCCAGCAGTGAGACCGGGGGTCCGGCAGATACGCAGTATTTT. This sequence joins TRBV6-5 and TRBJ2-3; D is perhaps TRBD2 (6 bases). Germline lookup yields CDR1 MNHEY and CDR2 SVGAGI. CDR3 length: 15 amino acids. The V end lost 5 bases, the J end lost 4 bases, and 16 bases lay between the germline ends.